Below are 31 T cell receptor beta chains sequenced from a single sample in a study of shared clonotypes between healthy human individuals. The protocol was immunoSEQ multiplex PCR, while the TCRdb copy is restricted to in-frame clones and leaves out a portion. The data show around 1.5 million clones, with 98% seen just once and 0.4% to 0.45% held by the top ten. The sample consisted of naive CD4+ T cells sorted from blood. Subset indicated: CD45RA+ positively selected. The receptors come from a man aged 25-40 years in good health.

This clone appeared once. The chain is built from TRBV7-2 and TRBJ1-5; unclear D gene. V was trimmed by 3 bases and J by 2 bases, leaving 14 bases between them. The CDR3 contains 16 residues. Germline CDR1 reads SGHTA; CDR2 reads FQGNSA. CDR3 sequence (DNA): TGTGCCAGCAGCTTTCGTCTGGGTAGGGGCAATCAGCCCCAGCATTTT. It encodes CASSFRLGRGNQPQHF.

The rearrangement links TRBV14 to TRBJ1-2, with D perhaps matching TRBD1 (5 bases). The CDR3 consists of 13 residues. V was clipped by 3 bases and J by 7 bases, with 12 bases between them. CDR1 SGHDN and CDR2 FVKESK come from the germline V gene. CDR3 amino acids: CASSHRRGTGYTF. As DNA, the CDR3 is TGTGCCAGCAGCCATCGGAGGGGAACTGGCTACACCTTC. Full variable domain (outside the CDR3, taken from reference TRBV14 and TRBJ1-2): EAGVTQFPSHSVIEKGQTVTLRCDPISGHDNLYWYRRVMGKEIKFLLHFVKESKQDESGMPNNRFLAERTGGTYSTLKVQPAELEDSGVYFCASSHRRGTGYTFGSGTRLTVV.

The chain employs TRBV5-1 and TRBJ2-5; the D is unclear. This CDR3 region has 15 residues. V was pared by 0 bases and J by 2 bases, with 11 bases between. Per germline, CDR1 SGHRS and CDR2 YFSETQ. The CDR3 protein is CASSLGDSGQETQYF. CDR3 nucleotides: TGCGCCAGCAGCTTGGGGGATTCAGGTCAAGAGACCCAGTACTTC.

This chain joins TRBV6-1 and TRBJ1-1; D may be TRBD1 (5 bases). The germline CDR1 and CDR2 sequences are MNHNS and SASEGT. This CDR3 has 15 residues. V was clipped by 5 bases and J by 4 bases, with 17 bases between them. CDR3 in DNA: TGTGCCAGCAGTAGAGTCCAGGGACTTAGCACTGAAGCTTTCTTT. Protein sequence: CASSRVQGLSTEAFF.

With respect to this clone: This sample also contains other DNA sequences that code for the same CDR3. This sequence joins TRBV5-1 and TRBJ1-4; D is undetermined. The germline V gene encodes CDR1 SGHRS and CDR2 YFSETQ. With 4 bases removed from V and 0 bases from J, the gap between germline ends came to 7 bases. The CDR3 covers 14 residues. CDR3 sequence reads: CASSLQSTNEKLFF. The CDR3 nucleotides are TGCGCCAGCAGCCTACAGTCAACTAATGAAAAACTGTTTTTT.

The chain has TRBV7-2 and TRBJ2-7; D might be TRBD1 (6 bases). CDR3 size: 13 residues. The V end lost 5 bases, the J end lost 5 bases, and 13 bases lay between the germline ends. Germline loops: CDR1 SGHTA, CDR2 FQGNSA. CDR3 bases: TGTGCCAGCAGCCTAAACAGGGTGGACGAGCAGTACTTC. Translating gives CASSLNRVDEQYF.

The chain combines TRBV12-2 with TRBJ2-7; the DNA was not compared with TRBD1, the D call given in the table. TRBV12-2 is termed a pseudogene. This CDR3 is 14 amino acids long. For the CDR3, the DNA is TGTGCAAGTCGCTTTTTTGACATCGCCTACGAGCAGTACTTC. Encoded protein: CASRFFDIAYEQYF.

The rearrangement links TRBV6-5 to TRBJ2-1, with no clear D. V lost 5 bases, J lost 8 bases, and 13 bases lay in between. Looked up from germline, CDR1 is MNHEY and CDR2 is SVGAGI. This CDR3 spans 13 amino acids. The CDR3 protein is CASSPPARHEQFF. The CDR3 bases are TGTGCCAGCAGTCCACCCGCGCGGCATGAGCAGTTCTTC.

The chain is built from TRBV29-1 and TRBJ1-2; possible D gene TRBD1, 6 bases. CDR1 and CDR2 (germline): SQVTM, ANQGSEA. V lost 0 bases and J 2 bases, leaving 19 bases between the germline ends. This CDR3 is 17 amino acids long. The CDR3 DNA follows: TGCAGCGTTGAAGATAAAGGTGGTACGACAGGCAACTATGGCTACACCTTC. Residues: CSVEDKGGTTGNYGYTF.

To note about this clone: This CDR3 is also generated by other DNA sequences in the sample. The rearrangement joins TRBV19 to TRBJ1-5; 8 bases are shared with TRBD1. The V segment lost 5 bases and the J segment 6 bases; nucleotides outside the gene matches: 3. The germline V gene encodes CDR1 LNHDA and CDR2 SQIVND (reference sequence). The length of the CDR3 is 13 residues. The CDR3 coding sequence is TGTGCCAGTAGTCCGGACAGGGTTCAGCCCCAGCATTTT. This codes for CASSPDRVQPQHF.

This chain joins TRBV5-4 and TRBJ1-1, with D possibly being TRBD1 (5 bases). The germline gives CDR1 SGHNT, CDR2 YYREEE (reference sequence). The CDR3 extends over 14 amino acids. The V end was cut by 0 bases, the J end by 4 bases, with 10 bases between. Here the CDR3 reads CASSLGGGSTEAFF. The CDR3 DNA follows: TGTGCCAGCAGCTTGGGGGGGGGATCCACTGAAGCTTTCTTT.

Note on this clone: The junction differs from germline at one of its ends, possibly a read error. Written as DNA, the CDR3 is TGTGCTAGCAGCTCTACAGAGATGAACACCGGGGAGCTGTTTTTT. This translates into CASSSTEMNTGELFF. The gene calls are TRBV7-7 and TRBJ2-2; D not certain. Germline CDR1 SSHAT, CDR2 FNYEAQ (reference sequence). The CDR3 extends over 15 amino acids.

The chain joins TRBV7-2 to TRBJ2-7, with TRBD1 identical over 9 bases. V was pared by 3 bases and J by 3 bases, with 12 bases of the junction left unmatched. This CDR3 region has 17 residues. Per germline, CDR1 SGHTA and CDR2 FQGNSA. The CDR3 protein is CASSLTGTGINNYEQYF. The DNA of the CDR3 is TGTGCCAGCAGCTTGACCGGGACAGGGATTAACAACTACGAGCAGTACTTC.

J is TRBJ2-2 and V is TRBV6-6, with 7 bases identical to TRBD1. V shed 11 bases and J 4 bases; nucleotides not matched to a gene: 7. The CDR3 contains 13 residues. The germline CDR1 and CDR2 sequences are MNHNY and SVGAGI (reference sequence). CDR3 sequence reads: CAARGPGTGELFF. The CDR3, as DNA: TGTGCCGCTAGGGGGCCCGGCACCGGGGAGCTGTTTTTT.

The chain uses TRBV9 and TRBJ2-1, with D perhaps matching TRBD2 (6 bases). V lost 4 bases and J 2 bases, leaving 13 bases between the germline ends. Germline-derived CDR1 and CDR2 are SGDLS and YYNGEE. The CDR3 spans 15 residues. The CDR3 here is CASSLSGGAYNEQFF. As DNA, the CDR3 is TGTGCCAGCAGCCTGAGCGGAGGGGCCTACAATGAGCAGTTCTTC.

The rearrangement uses TRBV2 and TRBJ2-5, with TRBD1 identical over 8 bases. J was trimmed by 2 bases and V by 1 base; bases with no gene match: 9. The CDR3 contains 17 residues. Germline V gives CDR1 SNHLY, CDR2 FYNNEI. This CDR3 is CASSEGVTGGRQETQYF. The CDR3 DNA reads as TGTGCCAGCAGTGAAGGTGTTACAGGGGGTAGGCAAGAGACCCAGTACTTC. Based on the CDR3 plus reference TRBV2 and TRBJ2-5, the full variable domain is EPEVTQTPSHQVTQMGQEVILRCVPISNHLYFYWYRQILGQKVEFLVSFYNNEISEKSEIFDDQFSVERPDGSNFTLKIRSTKLEDSAMYFCASSEGVTGGRQETQYFGPGTRLLVL.

The V call is TRBV6-6, the J call TRBJ2-7; 7 bases align to TRBD1. Germline trimming cut 2 bases from V and 3 bases from J; bases unmatched to any gene: 4. Germline-derived CDR1 and CDR2 are MNHNY and SVGAGI (reference sequence). The length of the CDR3 is 14 residues. CDR3 bases: TGTGCCAGCAGTTACCCGACAGGGAACTACGAGCAGTACTTC. Its protein is CASSYPTGNYEQYF.

For this clone: Other DNA sequences within the sample encode an identical CDR3. V and J are TRBV20-1 and TRBJ2-7; D gene ambiguous. The V gene's germline CDR1 is DFQATT and CDR2 SNEGSKA (reference sequence). V was shortened by 0 bases and J by 5 bases, with 2 bases between the two germline ends. CDR3 length: 10 amino acids. The CDR3 is CSARENEQYF. The CDR3 nucleotides are TGCAGTGCTAGAGAAAACGAGCAGTACTTC.

V is TRBV2 and J is TRBJ1-2, with D possibly being TRBD1 (6 bases). The CDR3 has 12 amino acids. Deletions cut 11 bases from V and 4 bases from J, with 14 bases between. Germline V gives CDR1 SNHLY, CDR2 FYNNEI. CDR3 in amino acids: CAGQDRIYGYTF. As DNA, the CDR3 is TGTGCCGGTCAAGACAGGATCTATGGCTACACCTTC.

This chain uses TRBV5-4 with TRBJ1-4; unclear D gene. The V gene lost 1 base and the J gene lost 7 bases, with 11 bases spanning the gap. The CDR3 is made up of 14 amino acids. Germline V gene sequence: CDR1 SGHNT, CDR2 YYREEE (reference sequence). The chain's CDR3 is CASSLSGPREKLFF. The CDR3 DNA follows: TGTGCCAGCAGCTTGAGCGGGCCGCGTGAAAAACTGTTTTTT.

The chain combines TRBV13 with TRBJ1-2; D is uncertain. Looked up from germline, CDR1 is PRHDT and CDR2 is FYEKMQ (reference sequence). V gave up 5 bases and J gave up 7 bases, with 17 bases separating them. This CDR3 has 14 amino acids. The CDR3 DNA reads TGTGCCAGCAGCCCTGGACGTATATATGGTGGCTACACCTTC. Its translation is CASSPGRIYGGYTF.

The V call is TRBV10-2, the J call TRBJ2-7, with D perhaps matching TRBD2 (6 bases). V gave up 8 bases and J gave up 3 bases, with 23 bases separating them. Per the germline V gene, CDR1 is WSHSY and CDR2 is SAAADI. CDR3 length: 16 residues. CDR3 coding DNA: TGCGCCAGCCCGGAGGGCAGCAATCCCAGAGTCTACGAGCAGTACTTC. This gives the protein CASPEGSNPRVYEQYF.

DNA for the CDR3: TGTGCCAGCTCACCAACGAAACTAGCGGGAGGATACGAGCAGTACTTC. It codes for CASSPTKLAGGYEQYF. The chain has TRBV18 and TRBJ2-7, with TRBD2 matching 12 bases. Germline-derived CDR1 and CDR2 are KGHSH and LQKENI. Trimming at V came to 2 bases and at J to 4 bases, leaving 6 bases not matched to a gene. The CDR3 length is 16 residues.

The chain has TRBV10-3 and TRBJ1-1, with 7 bases that match TRBD1. There are 15 residues in the CDR3. The germline gives CDR1 ENHRY, CDR2 SYGVKD. V lost 5 bases, J lost 0 bases, and 6 bases stayed unmatched. CDR3 sequence (DNA): TGTGCCATCAGTCGTCGACAGGGAATGAACACTGAAGCTTTCTTT. It yields the protein CAISRRQGMNTEAFF.

This sequence joins TRBV10-3 and TRBJ2-1; TRBD2 aligns across 12 bases. This CDR3 has 14 residues. The germline V gene has CDR1 ENHRY and CDR2 SYGVKD. V was pared by 8 bases and J by 3 bases, with 2 bases of the junction left unmatched. The CDR3 DNA follows: TGTGCCATCCGGACTAGCGGGATCTACAATGAGCAGTTCTTC. Its protein is CAIRTSGIYNEQFF.

V is TRBV6-5 and J is TRBJ1-2, with 7 positions matching TRBD1. Germline V gene data show CDR1 as MNHEY and CDR2 as SVGAGI. The CDR3 runs 12 residues. Trimming cost V 6 bases and J 5 bases; bases outside gene matches: 3. CDR3 DNA: TGTGCCAGCAGCCTGACAGGGTATGGCTACACCTTC. Residues: CASSLTGYGYTF.

The chain couples TRBV7-6 to TRBJ2-7, with 11 positions matching TRBD1. The CDR3 is 15 amino acids. V lost 1 base, J lost 3 bases, and 2 bases stayed unmatched. Germline V gene sequence: CDR1 SGHVS, CDR2 FNYEAQ. Here the CDR3 reads CASSLDGTGGYEQYF. The CDR3 coding sequence is TGTGCCAGCAGCTTAGATGGGACAGGGGGCTACGAGCAGTACTTC.

The J gene is TRBJ2-7, the V gene TRBV9, with 11 nucleotides matching TRBD1. The CDR3 has 16 residues. Germline trimming cut 4 bases from V and 3 bases from J; bases unmatched to any gene: 9. Germline CDR1 reads SGDLS; CDR2 reads YYNGEE. CDR3 amino acids: CASSPRGQGGGYEQYF. CDR3 nucleotides: TGTGCCAGCAGCCCCAGGGGACAGGGGGGAGGCTACGAGCAGTACTTC.

This chain connects TRBV7-8 to TRBJ2-1, with D unclear. The CDR3 runs 13 residues. The V end lost 4 bases, the J end lost 7 bases, and 11 bases lay between the germline ends. Germline loops: CDR1 SGHVS, CDR2 FQNEAQ. The CDR3 loop reads CASSWPPGNEQFF. CDR3 sequence (DNA): TGTGCCAGCAGCTGGCCCCCCGGGAATGAGCAGTTCTTC. Full variable domain (rest looked up from reference TRBV7-8 and TRBJ2-1): GAGVSQSPRYKVAKRGQDVALRCDPISGHVSLFWYQQALGQGPEFLTYFQNEAQLDKSGLPSDRFFAERPEGSVSTLKIQRTQQEDSAVYLCASSWPPGNEQFFGPGTRLTVL.

This rearrangement joins TRBV6-6 to TRBJ1-4, with 10 bases aligning to TRBD1. V lost 7 bases and J lost 7; bases outside the gene matches: 6. CDR1 is MNHNY and CDR2 is SVGAGI in the germline V gene (reference sequence). The CDR3 consists of 14 residues. Here the CDR3 DNA reads TGTGCCAGCACCTTAGACAGGGGGCCTGAAAAACTGTTTTTT. It is translated as CASTLDRGPEKLFF.

V gene TRBV7-2 combines with J gene TRBJ2-1, with 13 bases identical to TRBD2. The CDR3 consists of 16 residues. The germline V gene encodes CDR1 SGHTA and CDR2 FQGNSA. V lost 4 bases, J lost 7 bases, and 7 bases stayed unmatched. This chain's CDR3 is CASSSPGLAGMNEQFF. Written as DNA, the CDR3 is TGTGCCAGCAGCTCCCCGGGACTAGCGGGAATGAATGAGCAGTTCTTC. The entire variable domain, with the rest obtained from reference TRBV7-2 and TRBJ2-1, is as follows: GAGVSQSPSNKVTEKGKDVELRCDPISGHTALYWYRQSLGQGLEFLIYFQGNSAPDKSGLPSDRFSAERTGGSVSTLTIQRTQQEDSAVYLCASSSPGLAGMNEQFFGPGTRLTVL.